The 17 T cell receptor beta chains reported below all come from one sample, sequenced in a study of T cell responses to AZD1222 COVID-19 vaccine. Profiled with immunoSEQ multiplex PCR; TCRdb holds only in-frame clones, not every one. The sample lists around 150,000 clones, approximately 92% occurring once. The material sequenced was peripheral blood, taken on day 0 of AZD1222 vaccination. All receptors derive from an adult in good health.

This clone was seen a single time. This sequence joins TRBV27 and TRBJ2-4; D may be TRBD1 (6 bases). CDR3 length: 15 residues. Germline V gene sequence: CDR1 MNHEY, CDR2 SMNVEV (reference sequence). Trimming shortened V by 3 bases and J by 2 bases, and 11 bases separated the two germline ends. The CDR3 loop is CASSFQGPTKNIQYF. The CDR3 bases are TGTGCCAGCAGTTTTCAGGGGCCAACCAAAAACATTCAGTACTTC.

The rearrangement uses TRBV29-1 and TRBJ2-5, with D tentatively TRBD2 (6 bases). CDR1 and CDR2 from the germline V gene are SQVTM and ANQGSEA. The CDR3 runs 14 residues. V lost 7 bases to trimming and J lost 0 bases, with 15 bases between them. The CDR3 bases are TGCAGCGCGGGAGACAGTGGGTACCAAGAGACCCAGTACTTC. Residues: CSAGDSGYQETQYF.

V usage is TRBV30 and J usage is TRBJ2-5; a possible D gene is TRBD2 (5 bases). The CDR3 extends over 12 amino acids. Trimming stripped 0 bases from V and 5 bases from J, with 7 bases between. Germline V gene data show CDR1 as GTSNPN and CDR2 as SVGIG (reference sequence). The CDR3 DNA sequence: TGTGCCTGGAGTGTTTCGGGGGAGACCCAGTACTTC. This encodes CAWSVSGETQYF.

V is TRBV5-6 and J is TRBJ2-4; D perhaps matches TRBD2 (5 bases). CDR1 is SGHDT, CDR2 YYEEEE, per germline. The germline V and J ends were trimmed by 2 bases and 8 bases, with 8 bases remaining between them. The CDR3 has 12 residues. CDR3 coding DNA: TGTGCCAGCAGCTTTAACGGGGACATTCAGTACTTC. Its translation: CASSFNGDIQYF.

V is TRBV3-1 (or the pseudogene TRBV3-2) and J is TRBJ2-7; 12 nucleotides align to TRBD2. CDR3 size: 16 residues. The germline gives CDR1 LGHDT, CDR2 YNNKEL (reference sequence). V trimming: 5 bases; J trimming: 4 bases; junction bases outside the gene matches: 9. Here the CDR3 DNA reads TGTGCCAGCAGCACCCGGACTAGCGGGGTGGTATACGAGCAGTACTTC. It specifies CASSTRTSGVVYEQYF.

The chain couples TRBV28 to TRBJ1-2; no clear D gene. Trimming stripped 3 bases from V and 7 bases from J, with 12 bases between. The CDR3 runs to 13 residues. Looked up from germline, CDR1 is MDHEN and CDR2 is SYDVKM. The CDR3 here is CASSFPVRGGYTF. The DNA of the CDR3 is TGTGCCAGCAGTTTTCCGGTGCGCGGTGGCTACACCTTC.

This chain uses TRBV5-6 with TRBJ2-1; D may be TRBD2 (5 bases). Trimming removed 4 bases from V and 6 bases from J, with 8 bases in between. The CDR3 sequence is 12 residues long. Germline assignment: CDR1 SGHDT and CDR2 YYEEEE. CDR3 sequence reads: CASSRGTNEQFF. In DNA form, the CDR3 reads TGTGCCAGCAGCCGGGGAACCAATGAGCAGTTCTTC.

The chain recombines TRBV3-1 (or the pseudogene TRBV3-2) with TRBJ2-3; no reliable D call. The CDR3 totals 12 residues. Germline values: CDR1 LGHDT, CDR2 YNNKEL (reference sequence). Trimming cost V 4 bases and J 3 bases, with 5 bases left between them. As DNA, the CDR3 is TGTGCCAGCAGCCCCCAGACAGATACGCAGTATTTT. Protein: CASSPQTDTQYF.

This clone came up once. The chain recombines TRBV4-3 with TRBJ1-2, with 7 bases lining up with TRBD1. CDR1 is LGHNA and CDR2 is YSLEER in the germline V gene. The CDR3 has 16 residues. With 3 bases clipped from V and 0 bases from J, the junction kept 7 bases outside the gene matches. CDR3 protein: CASSHLGQDANYGYTF. The CDR3 DNA reads as TGCGCCAGCAGCCATCTAGGACAGGACGCTAACTATGGCTACACCTTC.

The chain has TRBV2 and TRBJ1-1; tentatively, D is TRBD1 (5 bases). V lost 6 bases and J lost 6, with 11 bases in between. Germline CDR1 SNHLY, CDR2 FYNNEI. The CDR3 is 12 amino acids. CDR3 residues: CASRGGQAEAFF. The CDR3, as DNA: TGTGCCAGCAGAGGTGGACAAGCTGAAGCTTTCTTT.

The chain couples TRBV6-2 or TRBV6-3 to TRBJ1-5, with D tentatively TRBD1 (6 bases). The germline V and J ends were trimmed by 2 bases and 10 bases, with 21 bases remaining between them. The CDR3 runs to 16 residues. Germline assignment: CDR1 MNHEY and CDR2 SVGEGT. CDR3 amino acids: CASSYVRGGSLSPQHF. The CDR3 nucleotides are TGTGCCAGCAGTTACGTTAGGGGGGGGAGCCTTTCTCCCCAGCATTTT.

This chain links TRBV21-1 with TRBJ2-2; the table's D call of TRBD1 was not tested on the DNA. TRBV21-1 is a documented pseudogene. This CDR3 is 15 amino acids long. The CDR3 here is CASSGRTGEAGELFF. The DNA for the CDR3 is TGTGCCAGCAGCGGAAGGACAGGGGAGGCCGGGGAGCTGTTTTTT.

V gene TRBV21-1 combines with J gene TRBJ2-3; the tabulated D call, TRBD2, remains unverified against the DNA. TRBV21-1 is given as a pseudogene. The CDR3 loop spans 17 amino acids. The CDR3 bases are TGTGCCAGCAGCCCCCCAGGTCTAGCGCGTCCCACAGATACGCAGTATTTT. Encoded protein: CASSPPGLARPTDTQYF.

The V call is TRBV6-5, the J call TRBJ1-3, with 7 bases aligning to TRBD1. The CDR3 has 15 residues. Germline CDR1 is MNHEY and CDR2 is SVGAGI. The J segment lost 7 bases and the V segment lost 6 bases, leaving 12 bases of the junction unmatched. The CDR3 sequence: CASSRQGPILNTIYF. CDR3 bases: TGTGCCAGCAGCCGACAGGGTCCTATTTTGAACACCATATATTTT.

The chain recombines TRBV6-5 with TRBJ1-5; no definite D call. V lost 4 bases and J lost 3, with 7 bases in between. CDR1 is MNHEY, CDR2 SVGAGI, per germline. The CDR3 runs 13 residues. As DNA, the CDR3 is TGTGCCAGCAGTTCCAACATCAATCAGCCCCAGCATTTT. Translating it yields CASSSNINQPQHF.

The chain joins TRBV27 to TRBJ2-1; D is possibly TRBD1 (5 bases). The CDR3 sequence is 16 residues long. Trimming pared 0 bases from V and 4 bases from J, leaving 13 bases between. Germline CDR1 and CDR2: MNHEY and SMNVEV (reference sequence). The CDR3 sequence: CASSLSGHAGYNEQFF. The CDR3 nucleotides read TGTGCCAGCAGTTTATCCGGGCACGCAGGGTACAATGAGCAGTTCTTC.

The rearrangement links TRBV19 to TRBJ2-1; 8 nucleotides match TRBD2. Germline V gene lookup returns CDR1 LNHDA and CDR2 SQIVND (reference sequence). The CDR3 is made up of 14 amino acids. J lost 13 bases, V lost 6 bases, and 14 bases had no gene match. CDR3 loop: CASSRGGRMDLQFF. In DNA form, the CDR3 reads TGTGCCAGTAGCCGGGGGGGGCGCATGGATCTCCAGTTCTTC.